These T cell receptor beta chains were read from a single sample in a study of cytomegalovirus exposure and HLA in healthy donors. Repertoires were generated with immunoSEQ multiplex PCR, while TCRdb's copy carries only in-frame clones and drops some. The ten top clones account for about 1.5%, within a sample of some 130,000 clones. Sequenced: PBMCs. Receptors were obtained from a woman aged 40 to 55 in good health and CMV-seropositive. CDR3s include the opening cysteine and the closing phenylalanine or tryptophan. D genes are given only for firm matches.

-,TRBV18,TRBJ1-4,TGTGCCAGCTCACCGGAGGGGCAAAATGAAAAACTGTTTTTT,CASSPEGQNEKLFF
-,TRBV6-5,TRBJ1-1,TGTGCCAGCAGCTTCTTGAACACTGAAGCTTTCTTT,CASSFLNTEAFF
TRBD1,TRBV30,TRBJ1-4,TGTGCCTACTTCCGGACAGGGCAAGACGAAAAACTGTTTTTT,CAYFRTGQDEKLFF
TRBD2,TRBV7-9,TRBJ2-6,TGTGCCAGCAGCATATTGACTAGCGGGGGAATCTCTGGGGCCAACGTCCTGACTTTC,CASSILTSGGISGANVLTF
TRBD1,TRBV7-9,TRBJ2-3,TGTGCCAGCAGCCCCGACAGGGTGGGCACAGATACGCAGTATTTT,CASSPDRVGTDTQYF
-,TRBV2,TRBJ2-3,TGTGCCAGCAGTGATAGAGGGTTGGCAGATACGCAGTATTTT,CASSDRGLADTQYF
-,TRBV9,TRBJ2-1,TGTGCCAGCAGCCCTATTAAAGGAGGCCTTACTGAGCAGTTCTTC,CASSPIKGGLTEQFF
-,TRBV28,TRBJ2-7,TGTGCCAGCGGGGGGGCAGGTCCGTCCTACGAGCAGTACTTC,CASGGAGPSYEQYF
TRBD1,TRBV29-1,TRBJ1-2,TGCAGCGTTCCCGACAGGGTCAGGGGAGGCTACACCTTC,CSVPDRVRGGYTF
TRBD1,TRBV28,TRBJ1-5,TGTGCCAGCAGTTTAGGACAGGGAGATCTGCCCCAGCATTTT,CASSLGQGDLPQHF
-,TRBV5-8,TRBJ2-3,TGTGCCAGCCAAGGATACAGTACGCAGTATTTT,CASQGYSTQYF
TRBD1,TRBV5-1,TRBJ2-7,TGCGCCAGCAGCATACAGACAGGGAGATACTACGAGCAGTACTTC,CASSIQTGRYYEQYF
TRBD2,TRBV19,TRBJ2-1,TGTGCCAGTAGTATAGGGACTAGCGGGTTAAGCTCCTACAATGAGCAGTTCTTC,CASSIGTSGLSSYNEQFF
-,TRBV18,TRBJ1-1,TGTGCCAGCTCACCGCGACACGAGGGAGACACTGAAGCTTTCTTT,CASSPRHEGDTEAFF
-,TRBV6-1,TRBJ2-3,TGTGCCAGCAGTGAAGCAGGAGGAGATACGCAGTATTTT,CASSEAGGDTQYF
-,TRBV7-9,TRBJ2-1,TGTGCCGTAAGGGCGCCTACGGGGAATGAGCAGTTCTTC,CAVRAPTGNEQFF
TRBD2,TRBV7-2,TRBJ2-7,TGTGCCAGCAGCCCACGAAGCGGGAGAGGTCACCAGTACTTC,CASSPRSGRGHQYF
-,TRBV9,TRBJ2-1,TGTGCCAGCAGCCCAGGGGCTAGTTCCTACAATGAGCAGTTCTTC,CASSPGASSYNEQFF
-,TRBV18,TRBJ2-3,TGTGCCAGCTCCCCGACTGCAGATACGCAGTATTTT,CASSPTADTQYF
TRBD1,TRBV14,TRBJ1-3,TGTGCCAGCAGCCGAATGACAGGGGGCACTGGAAACACCATATATTTT,CASSRMTGGTGNTIYF
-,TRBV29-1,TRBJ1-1,TGCAGCGTTGAAACGGGAGCCATGAACACTGAAGCTTTCTTT,CSVETGAMNTEAFF
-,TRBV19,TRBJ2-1,TGTGCCAGTAGTATCGTTAGCGGTTACAATGAGCAGTTCTTC,CASSIVSGYNEQFF
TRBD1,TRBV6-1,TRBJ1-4,TGTGCCAGCAGTATTGGGGGACAGGGAAAGGAAAAACTGTTTTTT,CASSIGGQGKEKLFF
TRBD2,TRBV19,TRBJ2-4,TGTGCCAGTAGTATAGACGGACTAGCCGAAAACATTCAGTACTTC,CASSIDGLAENIQYF